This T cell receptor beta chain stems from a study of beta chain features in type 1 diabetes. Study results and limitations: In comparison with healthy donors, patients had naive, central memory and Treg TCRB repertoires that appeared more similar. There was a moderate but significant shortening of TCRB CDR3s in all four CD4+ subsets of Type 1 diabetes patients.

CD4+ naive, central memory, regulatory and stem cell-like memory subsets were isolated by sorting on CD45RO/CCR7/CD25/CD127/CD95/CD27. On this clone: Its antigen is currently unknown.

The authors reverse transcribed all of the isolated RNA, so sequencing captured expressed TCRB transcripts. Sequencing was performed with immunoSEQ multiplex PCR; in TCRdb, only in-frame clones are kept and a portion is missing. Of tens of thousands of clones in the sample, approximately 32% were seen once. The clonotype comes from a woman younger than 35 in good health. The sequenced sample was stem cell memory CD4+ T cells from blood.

The CDR3 here is CASSSRTSGGARETQYF. The CDR3 nucleotides read TGTGCCAGCAGCTCCCGGACTAGCGGGGGGGCCCGCGAGACCCAGTACTTC. The chain is built from TRBV7-2 and TRBJ2-5; 15 bases align to TRBD2. The CDR3 extends over 17 amino acids. The V gene end was trimmed by 4 bases and the J gene end by 5 bases; junction bases not matched to a gene: 8. Germline-derived CDR1 and CDR2 are SGHTA and FQGNSA.